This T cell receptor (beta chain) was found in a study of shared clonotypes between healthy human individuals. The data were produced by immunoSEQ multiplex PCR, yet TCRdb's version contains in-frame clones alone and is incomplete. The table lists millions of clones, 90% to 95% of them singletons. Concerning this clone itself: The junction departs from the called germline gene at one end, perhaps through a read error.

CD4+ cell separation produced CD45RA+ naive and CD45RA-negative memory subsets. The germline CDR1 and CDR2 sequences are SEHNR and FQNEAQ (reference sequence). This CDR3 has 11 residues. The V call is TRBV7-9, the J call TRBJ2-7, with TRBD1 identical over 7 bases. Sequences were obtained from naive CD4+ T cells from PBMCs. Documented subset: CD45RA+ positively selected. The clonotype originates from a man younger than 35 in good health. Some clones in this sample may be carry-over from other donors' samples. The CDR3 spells CASSSSGTVGF. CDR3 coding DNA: TGTGCCAGCAGCTCCTCCGGGACAGTGGGGTTC.